These 31 T cell receptor beta chains share one sample of origin, sequenced in a study of CD8 T cells in Susac syndrome. Random hexamers served to reverse transcribe roughly 0.45 to 1 ug RNA. TCRdb re-derived calls from the immunoSEQ multiplex PCR reads in MiXCR, one entry per CDR3 protein. The sample lists fewer than 70,000 distinct CDR3 sequences; approximately 95% were seen once. The sequencing sample was made of CD8+ T cells from PBMCs. These receptors all stem from a human donor in good health.

The chain recombines TRBV28 with TRBJ2-3, with 9 positions matching TRBD1. Germline V gene data show CDR1 as MDHEN and CDR2 as SYDVKM. The CDR3 spans 13 residues. V shed 3 bases and J 6 bases; nucleotides not matched to a gene: 1. The chain's CDR3 is CASSFDRGDTQYF. CDR3 coding DNA: TGTGCCAGCAGTTTTGACAGGGGGGATACGCAGTATTTT.

The chain joins TRBV5-1 to TRBJ1-1; D ambiguous. V lost 4 bases and J lost 3, with 16 bases in between. The CDR3 sequence is 15 residues long. The germline V gene encodes CDR1 SGHRS and CDR2 YFSETQ. CDR3 coding DNA: TGCGCCAGCAGCCTCCGACTAGGGTCGGACACTGAAGCTTTCTTT. Its translation: CASSLRLGSDTEAFF.

The chain links TRBV14 to TRBJ1-1; the D is unclear. The V end lost 1 base, the J end lost 1 base, and 16 bases lay between the germline ends. CDR1 and CDR2 from the germline V gene are SGHDN and FVKESK. The CDR3 spans 17 residues. CDR3 residues: CASSQVASGGWNTEAFF. Written as DNA, the CDR3 is TGTGCCAGCAGCCAAGTGGCCTCCGGAGGGTGGAACACTGAAGCTTTCTTT.

The chain couples TRBV7-3 to TRBJ2-7; 9 bases line up with TRBD1. The CDR3 has 16 amino acids. With V trimmed by 5 bases and J by 6 bases, 14 bases remained unmatched. Germline CDR1 reads SGHTA; CDR2 reads FQGTGA. CDR3 in DNA: TGTGCCAGCAGCCCGACCACCGGGACAGGGAAGAGCGAGCAGTACGTC. It yields the protein CASSPTTGTGKSEQYV.

The V gene is TRBV19, the J gene TRBJ2-3; D not resolved. The germline gives CDR1 LNHDA, CDR2 SQIVND (reference sequence). The CDR3 runs 13 residues. V gave up 3 bases and J gave up 6 bases, with 10 bases separating them. CDR3 amino acids: CASSMWPADTQYF. Here the CDR3 DNA reads TGTGCCAGTAGTATGTGGCCAGCTGATACGCAGTATTTT.

V and J are TRBV6-2 or TRBV6-3 and TRBJ2-7; no firm D call. This CDR3 is 14 amino acids long. Trimming shortened V by 7 bases and J by 1 base, and 14 bases separated the two germline ends. Germline lookup yields CDR1 MNHEY and CDR2 SVGEGT. The CDR3 here is CASTNPFESYEQYV. CDR3 DNA sequence: TGTGCCAGCACAAACCCGTTCGAGTCCTACGAGCAGTACGTC.

The chain employs TRBV15 and TRBJ2-5, with 7 nucleotides matching TRBD1. The CDR3 has 16 amino acids. V was clipped by 0 bases and J by 1 base; unmatched bases: 5. Germline V gene lookup returns CDR1 LNHNV and CDR2 YYDKDF (reference sequence). The CDR3 spells CATSRDWKGAQETQYF. Written as DNA, the CDR3 is TGTGCCACCAGCAGAGATTGGAAGGGGGCCCAAGAGACCCAGTACTTC.

V is TRBV5-1 and J is TRBJ2-1; no firm D call. The CDR3 runs to 15 residues. The V gene's germline CDR1 is SGHRS and CDR2 YFSETQ. V dropped 1 base and J dropped 5 bases, with 13 bases sitting between them. The CDR3 nucleotides are TGCGCCAGCAGCTTGAAAATAGGGTTGAACAATGAGCAGTTCTTC. Translated, it gives CASSLKIGLNNEQFF.

The V call is TRBV29-1, the J call TRBJ1-1, with TRBD1 matching over 8 bases. The CDR3 spans 15 residues. V trimming: 6 bases; J trimming: 3 bases; junction bases outside the gene matches: 12. Germline V CDR1 and CDR2: SQVTM, ANQGSEA. CDR3 bases: TGCAGCGTCCGGGGGGGGGACAGGCCCGACACTGAAGCTTTCTTT. Its protein product is CSVRGGDRPDTEAFF.

This chain links TRBV7-9 with TRBJ2-3; 7 nucleotides align to TRBD2. The CDR3 totals 16 residues. V trimming: 6 bases; J trimming: 0 bases; junction bases outside the gene matches: 9. The germline gives CDR1 SEHNR, CDR2 FQNEAQ (reference sequence). The CDR3 protein is CASRPASGPSTDTQYF. DNA of the CDR3: TGTGCCAGCAGGCCGGCTAGCGGCCCTAGCACAGATACGCAGTATTTT.

This rearrangement joins TRBV2 to TRBJ1-2; D perhaps matches TRBD1 (5 bases). V lost 8 bases, J lost 6 bases, and 13 bases lay in between. CDR1 is SNHLY and CDR2 is FYNNEI in the germline V gene. This CDR3 is built from 12 residues. Here the CDR3 reads CASHERGNGYTF. In DNA, the CDR3 is TGTGCCAGCCATGAAAGGGGTAATGGCTACACCTTC. The full variable domain, rest sourced from reference TRBV2 and TRBJ1-2, is EPEVTQTPSHQVTQMGQEVILRCVPISNHLYFYWYRQILGQKVEFLVSFYNNEISEKSEIFDDQFSVERPDGSNFTLKIRSTKLEDSAMYFCASHERGNGYTFGSGTRLTVV.

The rearrangement uses TRBV5-1 and TRBJ2-7, with a tentative D call TRBD1 (5 bases). CDR1 is SGHRS and CDR2 is YFSETQ in the germline V gene. The CDR3 consists of 14 residues. V was pared by 7 bases and J by 5 bases, with 19 bases between. The CDR3 sequence is CASGIVDSLNEQYV. CDR3 DNA: TGCGCCAGCGGGATTGTAGACAGTCTGAACGAGCAGTACGTC.

The V gene is TRBV7-9, the J gene TRBJ1-5, with 7 bases identical to TRBD1. In germline, CDR1 is SEHNR, CDR2 FQNEAQ (reference sequence). CDR3 size: 15 residues. The trim removed 0 bases at V and 7 bases at J, leaving 6 bases unmatched. CDR3 nucleotides: TGTGCCAGCAGCTTAGCGGCAGGGGGTATGCAGCCCCAGCATTTT. Translated, it gives CASSLAAGGMQPQHF.

CDR3 sequence reads: CASSLGPYNSPLHF. The DNA for the CDR3 is TGTGCCAGCAGCTTGGGTCCCTATAATTCACCCCTCCACTTT. V is TRBV5-6 and J is TRBJ1-6; D unclear. CDR1 is SGHDT and CDR2 is YYEEEE in the germline V gene. V was trimmed by 0 bases and J by 2 bases, leaving 3 bases between them. The CDR3 has 14 amino acids.

The rearrangement uses TRBV7-2 and TRBJ1-2; D possibly corresponds to TRBD1 (5 bases). The germline gives CDR1 SGHTA, CDR2 FQGNSA. The CDR3 extends over 15 amino acids. V lost 5 bases, J lost 4 bases, and 17 bases lay in between. CDR3 sequence (DNA): TGTGCCAGCAGCCCCACCGGGACGGCCCCCTATGGCTACACCTTC. It yields the protein CASSPTGTAPYGYTF.

CDR3 residues: CASSQGPLDTQYF. CDR3 in DNA: TGCGCCAGCAGCCAAGGGCCCTTGGACACGCAGTATTTT. The chain combines TRBV4-3 with TRBJ2-3; D uncertain. Germline CDR1 reads LGHNA; CDR2 reads YSLEER. CDR3 length: 13 residues. Trimming shortened V by 1 base and J by 9 bases, and 11 bases separated the two germline ends.

This clonotype was seen just once. The chain has TRBV28 and TRBJ2-7; TRBD1 aligns across 7 bases. Germline V gene data show CDR1 as MDHEN and CDR2 as SYDVKM. J lost 2 bases, V lost 4 bases, and 2 bases had no gene match. The CDR3 has 13 amino acids. CDR3 nucleotide sequence: TGTGCCAGCAGTTATACAGGGGCCTACGAGCAGTACTTC. It yields the protein CASSYTGAYEQYF. Filled out from reference TRBV28 and TRBJ2-7, the complete variable domain reads DVKVTQSSRYLVKRTGEKVFLECVQDMDHENMFWYRQDPGLGLRLIYFSYDVKMKEKGDIPEGYSVSREKKERFSLILESASTNQTSMYLCASSYTGAYEQYFGPGTRLTVT.

The chain links TRBV6-1 to TRBJ1-2; D uncertain. Trimming took 6 bases from V and 2 from J, leaving 13 bases between them. CDR1 and CDR2 (germline): MNHNS, SASEGT. The CDR3 length is 14 residues. The CDR3 is CASRPDLGNYGYTF. DNA for the CDR3: TGTGCCAGCAGACCTGATCTGGGGAACTATGGCTACACCTTC.

This clonotype has a single count. The chain recombines TRBV6-2 or TRBV6-3 with TRBJ1-1, with TRBD1 matching over 7 bases. The CDR3 is made up of 14 amino acids. Germline V lookup: CDR1 MNHEY, CDR2 SVGEGT. The V segment lost 8 bases and the J segment 3 bases; nucleotides outside the gene matches: 9. The CDR3 loop reads CASERGRGYTEAFF. The CDR3 DNA follows: TGTGCCAGCGAGAGGGGGCGCGGGTACACTGAAGCTTTCTTT.

This chain uses TRBV4-3 with TRBJ2-7; D is unclear. The CDR3 length is 13 residues. V was cut by 1 base and J by 3 bases, with 7 bases left in between. Germline V gene lookup returns CDR1 LGHNA and CDR2 YSLEER. CDR3 residues: CASSQALYYEQYV. The CDR3 nucleotides read TGCGCCAGCAGCCAAGCCCTTTACTACGAGCAGTACGTC.

The count of this clonotype is one. In DNA form, the CDR3 reads TGCAGCGTTGAAGATAGGGACAGGGGTCTAGAGACCCAGTACTTC. Translation: CSVEDRDRGLETQYF. The genes are TRBV29-1 and TRBJ2-5; 10 bases are a match to TRBD1. Germline V CDR1 and CDR2: SQVTM, ANQGSEA. The CDR3 totals 15 residues. Trimming removed 0 bases from V and 4 bases from J; junction bases left unmatched: 5.

This clonotype was picked up a small number of times. The chain is built from TRBV7-8 and TRBJ2-3; no firm D call. CDR1 is SGHVS and CDR2 is FQNEAQ in the germline V gene. The CDR3 totals 14 residues. Trimming removed 1 base at V and 2 bases at J, with 7 bases between. The CDR3 reads CASSLVAITDTQYF. In DNA form, the CDR3 reads TGTGCCAGCAGCTTAGTGGCTATCACAGATACGCAGTATTTT.

The chain employs TRBV15 and TRBJ1-2; perhaps TRBD1 as D (5 bases). Trimming left V 5 bases short and J 6 bases short, with 19 bases between. Germline loops: CDR1 LNHNV, CDR2 YYDKDF (reference sequence). The CDR3 is made up of 15 amino acids. The CDR3 protein is CATSLTRGSQDGYTF. The CDR3 coding sequence is TGTGCCACCAGCCTTACACGGGGCAGCCAGGATGGCTACACCTTC.

This chain uses TRBV30 with TRBJ1-1; no clear D. Per the germline V gene, CDR1 is GTSNPN and CDR2 is SVGIG (reference sequence). V lost 5 bases, J lost 1 base, and 14 bases lay in between. The CDR3 has 14 residues. This CDR3 reads CAWDPGNRNTEAFF. CDR3 nucleotide sequence: TGTGCCTGGGACCCTGGTAACAGGAACACTGAAGCTTTCTTT.

The J gene is TRBJ1-1, the V gene TRBV3-1; D possibly corresponds to TRBD1 (6 bases). The germline V gene has CDR1 LGHDT and CDR2 YNNKEL (reference sequence). Trimming took 3 bases from V and 7 from J, leaving 18 bases between them. The CDR3 consists of 15 residues. CDR3 in amino acids: CASSQGLTGRIEAFF. CDR3 sequence (DNA): TGTGCCAGCAGCCAGGGCCTGACAGGCCGAATTGAAGCTTTCTTT.

This clonotype occurred once. The CDR3: CASSTIWDQETQYF. In DNA, the CDR3 is TGCGCCAGCAGCACTATTTGGGACCAAGAGACCCAGTACTTC. The chain combines TRBV4-1 with TRBJ2-5; D unresolved. The CDR3 is made up of 14 amino acids. Germline V CDR1 and CDR2: MGHRA, YSYEKL. Trimming took off 5 bases at V and 0 bases at J, with 10 bases between the two ends.

The chain is built from TRBV9 and TRBJ2-2; D is undetermined. CDR3 size: 14 residues. Germline V CDR1 and CDR2: SGDLS, YYNGEE. Trimming removed 4 bases at V and 1 base at J, with 8 bases between. The CDR3 reads CASSPRQNTGELFF. The CDR3, as DNA: TGTGCCAGCAGCCCGCGACAGAACACCGGGGAGCTGTTTTTT.

The rearrangement joins TRBV6-1 to TRBJ2-7; D call uncertain. The germline gives CDR1 MNHNS, CDR2 SASEGT. The CDR3 runs to 10 residues. The germline V and J ends were trimmed by 1 base and 6 bases, with 1 base remaining between them. The DNA of the CDR3 is TGTGCCAGCAGTGAAGGCGAGCAGTACTTC. Encoded protein: CASSEGEQYF.

This clonotype was counted once. The genes are TRBV6-2 or TRBV6-3 and TRBJ2-5; 9 bases agree with TRBD2. Losses at the gene ends were 7 bases for V and 2 bases for J; bases not matched to a gene: 8. This CDR3 comprises 15 residues. Per the germline V gene, CDR1 is MNHEY and CDR2 is SVGEGT. The CDR3 region is CASTYSGGVQETQYF. In nucleotides, the CDR3 is TGTGCCAGCACTTATAGCGGGGGCGTACAAGAGACCCAGTACTTC.

This clonotype showed up just once. V and J are TRBV3-1 and TRBJ1-1; D is undetermined. Germline V CDR1 and CDR2: LGHDT, YNNKEL (reference sequence). Trimming removed 3 bases from V and 3 bases from J, with 11 bases in between. This CDR3 spans 14 amino acids. The CDR3 DNA reads TGTGCCAGCAGCCAGACCCAGGCTCACACTGAAGCTTTCTTT. Translation gives CASSQTQAHTEAFF.

The chain carries TRBV6-5 and TRBJ2-5; 7 bases are a match to TRBD2. The V gene's germline CDR1 is MNHEY and CDR2 SVGAGI. V gave up 5 bases and J gave up 0 bases; unmatched junction bases: 6. CDR3 length equals 15 residues. In nucleotides, the CDR3 is TGTGCCAGCAGTCCTGGGGGGGTGTACCAAGAGACCCAGTACTTC. It specifies CASSPGGVYQETQYF.